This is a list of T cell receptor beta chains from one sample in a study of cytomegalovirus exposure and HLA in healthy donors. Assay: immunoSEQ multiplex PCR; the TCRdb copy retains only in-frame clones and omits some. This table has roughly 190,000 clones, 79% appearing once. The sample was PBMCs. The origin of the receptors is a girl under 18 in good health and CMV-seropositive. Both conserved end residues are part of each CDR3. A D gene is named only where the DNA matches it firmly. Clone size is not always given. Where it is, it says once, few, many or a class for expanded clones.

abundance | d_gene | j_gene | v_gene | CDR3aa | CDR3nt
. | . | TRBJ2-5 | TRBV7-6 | CASRTATGPTETQYF | TGTGCCAGCAGAACCGCAACAGGGCCCACGGAGACCCAGTACTTC
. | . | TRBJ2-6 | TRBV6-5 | CASRQVGANVLTF | TGTGCCAGCAGACAAGTAGGGGCCAACGTCCTGACTTTC
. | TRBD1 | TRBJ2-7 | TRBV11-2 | CASIPQGDNEQYF | TGTGCCAGCATCCCCCAGGGGGACAACGAGCAGTACTTC
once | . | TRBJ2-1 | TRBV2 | CASSATSSYNEQFF | TGTGCCAGCAGTGCGACAAGTTCCTACAATGAGCAGTTCTTC
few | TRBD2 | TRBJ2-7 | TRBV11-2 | CASSLSGSGASYEQYF | TGTGCCAGCAGCTTAAGTGGTAGCGGGGCCTCCTACGAGCAGTACTTC
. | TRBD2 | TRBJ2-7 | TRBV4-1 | CASSGGEHYEQYF | TGCGCCAGCAGCGGGGGGGAACACTACGAGCAGTACTTC
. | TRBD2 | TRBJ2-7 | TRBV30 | CAWSPGGRYEQYF | TGTGCCTGGAGTCCCGGGGGGAGATACGAGCAGTACTTC
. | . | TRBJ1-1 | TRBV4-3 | CASSPHRAGTEAFF | TGCGCCAGCAGCCCGCACAGGGCGGGCACTGAAGCTTTCTTT
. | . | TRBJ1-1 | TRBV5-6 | CASSLQGGEAFF | TGTGCCAGCAGCTTGCAGGGCGGTGAAGCTTTCTTT
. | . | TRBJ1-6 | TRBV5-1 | CASSLQVRSPDDNSPLHF | TGCGCCAGCAGCCTCCAGGTTAGGTCCCCTGATGATAATTCACCCCTCCACTTT
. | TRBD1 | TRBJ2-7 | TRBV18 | CASSPPGQVREGSYEQYF | TGTGCCAGCTCACCTCCGGGACAGGTTCGGGAAGGCTCCTACGAGCAGTACTTC
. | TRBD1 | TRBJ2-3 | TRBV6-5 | CASNPGGETDTQYF | TGTGCCAGCAACCCAGGGGGCGAAACAGATACGCAGTATTTT
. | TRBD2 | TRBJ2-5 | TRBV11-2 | CASSLDLAGGSQETQYF | TGTGCCAGCAGCTTAGATTTAGCGGGGGGGTCTCAAGAGACCCAGTACTTC
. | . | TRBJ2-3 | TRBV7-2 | CASSLSTPGYTDTQYF | TGTGCCAGCAGCTTAAGTACCCCAGGGTACACGGATACGCAGTATTTT
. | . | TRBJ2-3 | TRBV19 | CASRLGGGTDTQYF | TGTGCCAGTAGGCTGGGCGGGGGCACAGATACGCAGTATTTT
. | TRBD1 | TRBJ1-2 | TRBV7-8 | CASSSDRVHGYTF | TGTGCCAGCAGCTCGGACAGGGTTCATGGCTACACCTTC
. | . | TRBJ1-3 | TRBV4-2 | CASSRVGRVNTIYF | TGTGCCAGCAGCCGGGTGGGCAGGGTAAACACCATATATTTT
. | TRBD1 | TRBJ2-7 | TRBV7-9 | CAGGQGASHEQYF | TGTGCCGGGGGACAGGGGGCCTCCCACGAGCAGTACTTC
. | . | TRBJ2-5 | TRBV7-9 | CASSARVQETQYF | TGTGCCAGCAGTGCCCGGGTTCAAGAGACCCAGTACTTC
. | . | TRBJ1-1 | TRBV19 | CASSIGGAGSPTDTEAFF | TGTGCCAGTAGTATAGGGGGCGCAGGGTCCCCTACGGACACTGAAGCTTTCTTT
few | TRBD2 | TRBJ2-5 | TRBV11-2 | CASSSPSGGETQYF | TGTGCCAGCAGCTCCCCTAGCGGGGGCGAGACCCAGTACTTC
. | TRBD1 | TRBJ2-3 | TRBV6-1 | CASSALGTESTDTQYF | TGTGCCAGCAGTGCGCTTGGGACAGAGAGCACAGATACGCAGTATTTT
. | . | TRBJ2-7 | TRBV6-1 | CASSGGVPSYEQYF | TGTGCCAGCAGCGGCGGGGTCCCCTCCTACGAGCAGTACTTC
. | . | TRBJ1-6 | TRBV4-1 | CASSQEEGVGPYNSPLHF | TGCGCCAGCAGCCAAGAAGAAGGGGTGGGCCCCTATAATTCACCCCTCCACTTT
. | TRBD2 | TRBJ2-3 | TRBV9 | CASSPPGTSSNTQYF | TGTGCCAGCAGCCCCCCCGGGACTAGCTCAAATACGCAGTATTTT
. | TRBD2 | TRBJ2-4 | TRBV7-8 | CASSFVRLAAMGAKNIQYF | TGTGCCAGCAGCTTCGTGAGACTAGCGGCCATGGGAGCCAAAAACATTCAGTACTTC